The rows below give T cell receptor beta chains drawn from one sample of a study of PD-1 blockade in classical Hodgkin lymphoma. The repertoire was sequenced with immunoSEQ multiplex PCR; TCRdb's copy has only in-frame clones and lacks some. The sample carries under 40,000 clones, 82% recorded once. This specimen was peripheral blood mononuclear cells (PBMCs), taken at baseline. These receptor sequences come from a human donor with classical Hodgkin lymphoma. CDR3s include the opening cysteine and the closing phenylalanine or tryptophan. A D gene is named only where the DNA matches it firmly. Expanded clones are given a class, and other clones once, few, many or no size at all.

.	TRBV6-5	TRBJ1-5	.	CASIRGYSNQPQHF	TGTGCCAGCATCCGTGGGTATAGCAATCAGCCCCAGCATTTT
.	TRBV9	TRBJ2-7	.	CASSVAAMGEQYF	TGTGCCAGCAGCGTAGCGGCTATGGGCGAGCAGTACTTC
.	TRBV5-6	TRBJ1-2	TRBD1	CASSSQGINYGYTF	TGTGCCAGCAGTTCACAGGGGATTAACTATGGCTACACCTTC
.	TRBV9	TRBJ1-4	TRBD1	CASSVEGTGNEKLFF	TGTGCCAGCAGCGTAGAAGGGACAGGTAATGAAAAACTGTTTTTT
.	TRBV9	TRBJ2-1	TRBD1	CASSSSQGVSYNEQFF	TGTGCCAGCAGCTCTAGCCAGGGGGTCTCCTACAATGAGCAGTTCTTC
once	TRBV27	TRBJ1-1	.	CASSWGRNTEAFF	TGTGCCAGCAGTTGGGGGCGGAACACTGAAGCTTTCTTT
.	TRBV18	TRBJ2-7	TRBD2	CASSLAGVSYEQYF	TGTGCCAGCTCACTAGCGGGGGTCTCCTACGAGCAGTACTTC
.	TRBV7-6	TRBJ2-5	.	CASSFGPQETQYF	TGTGCCAGCAGCTTCGGACCCCAAGAGACCCAGTACTTC
.	TRBV5-1	TRBJ2-3	TRBD2	CASSLDGGVNADTQYF	TGCGCCAGCAGCTTGGACGGGGGGGTTAACGCAGATACGCAGTATTTT
.	TRBV2	TRBJ2-3	.	CASFDPVADTQYF	TGTGCCAGCTTTGACCCCGTAGCGGATACGCAGTATTTT
.	TRBV5-1	TRBJ2-1	.	CASSASGALGRNEQFF	TGCGCCAGCAGCGCGTCCGGGGCCCTAGGGAGAAATGAGCAGTTCTTC
.	TRBV7-3	TRBJ2-7	TRBD2	CASSLGGGPLAYEQYF	TGTGCCAGCAGCTTAGGCGGGGGTCCTCTAGCCTACGAGCAGTACTTC
.	TRBV7-2	TRBJ2-7	.	CASSFTPAEGEQYF	TGTGCCAGCAGCTTTACTCCCGCGGAGGGGGAGCAGTACTTC
.	TRBV4-2	TRBJ2-2	.	CASSQESSVQAGELFF	TGTGCCAGCAGCCAAGAGTCCAGCGTCCAGGCCGGGGAGCTGTTTTTT
few	TRBV11-2	TRBJ1-4	.	CASSLVGGELVF	TGTGCCAGCAGCTTAGTCGGGGGAGAACTGGTTTTT
.	TRBV30	TRBJ2-3	.	CAWSSGADTQYF	TGTGCCTGGAGCTCGGGGGCAGATACGCAGTATTTT
.	TRBV27	TRBJ2-4	TRBD2	CASSLGLAGGGRNIQYF	TGTGCCAGCAGTTTGGGACTAGCGGGGGGCGGGAGAAACATTCAGTACTTC
.	TRBV5-1	TRBJ1-6	TRBD1	CASSETGDRADNSPLHF	TGCGCCAGCAGCGAAACCGGGGACAGGGCGGATAATTCACCCCTCCACTTT
.	TRBV9	TRBJ2-6	.	CASSVQGSSGANVLTF	TGTGCCAGCAGCGTACAAGGCTCCTCTGGGGCCAACGTCCTGACTTTC
once	TRBV11-3	TRBJ2-2	TRBD1	CASSPGGAAGGLFF	TGTGCCAGCAGCCCTGGGGGTGCCGCAGGGGGGCTGTTTTTT
.	TRBV4-3	TRBJ2-5	.	CASSLDSTNGVTQYF	TGCGCCAGCAGCCTAGACTCGACCAACGGTGTGACCCAGTACTTC
.	TRBV29-1	TRBJ2-5	.	CSAGGPAFGTQYF	TGCAGCGCCGGGGGACCCGCATTTGGGACCCAGTACTTC
.	TRBV5-5	TRBJ2-3	.	CASSFQVDTDTQYF	TGTGCCAGCAGCTTTCAGGTGGACACAGATACGCAGTATTTT